The 27 T cell receptor beta chains below all came from one sample that was sequenced in a study of spatial heterogeneity in lung cancer. TCRdb re-called the 5' RACE reads through MiXCR, storing one row per CDR3 protein. This table holds some 78,000 distinct CDR3 sequences, 8% found once. Documented time point: sample taken at primary tumor resection. The sequenced sample was PBMCs, obtained at surgery. Receptors were obtained from a male donor with early-stage non-small cell lung cancer.

This clonotype was seen ten or more times. This rearrangement joins TRBV5-1 to TRBJ2-1; 7 bases line up with TRBD1. Looked up from germline, CDR1 is SGHRS and CDR2 is YFSETQ. CDR3 length: 15 amino acids. J was trimmed by 2 bases and V by 4 bases; bases with no gene match: 6. This CDR3 reads CASSPRQGAYNEQFF. In nucleotides, the CDR3 is TGCGCCAGCAGCCCTAGACAGGGCGCCTACAATGAGCAGTTCTTC. The full variable domain, completed using reference TRBV5-1 and TRBJ2-1, is KAGVTQTPRYLIKTRGQQVTLSCSPISGHRSVSWYQQTPGQGLQFLFEYFSETQRNKGNFPGRFSGRQFSNSRSEMNVSTLELGDSALYLCASSPRQGAYNEQFFGPGTRLTVL.

This clonotype occurred once. This could be a read error, since a much larger clone is one nucleotide away. Here the CDR3 omits its conserved ending phenylalanine or tryptophan, so a read error is the likely source. The J gene is TRBJ1-2, the V gene TRBV29-1, with 7 bases identical to TRBD1. Germline V gene lookup returns CDR1 SQVTM and CDR2 ANQGSEA. With 6 bases clipped from V and 6 bases from J, the junction kept 16 bases outside the gene matches. This CDR3 is built from 15 residues. CDR3 sequence reads: CSVKLAETGKDGYTI. CDR3 coding DNA: TGCAGCGTGAAATTAGCGGAGACAGGGAAGGATGGCTACACCATC.

The CDR3, as DNA: TGTGCCAGCAGCAGTAACAGGGGCGTTAGCAATCAGCCCCAGCATTTT. Amino acids: CASSSNRGVSNQPQHF. The chain recombines TRBV6-1 with TRBJ1-5; 7 positions match TRBD1. Germline trimming cut 6 bases from V and 0 bases from J; bases unmatched to any gene: 8. This CDR3 contains 16 residues. Germline values: CDR1 MNHNS, CDR2 SASEGT.

J is TRBJ2-5 and V is TRBV11-2, with no clear D. Germline V gene data show CDR1 as SGHAT and CDR2 as FQNNGV. This CDR3 spans 13 amino acids. Trimming pared 5 bases from V and 0 bases from J, leaving 7 bases between. CDR3 sequence (DNA): TGTGCCAGCAGCCGCCGCTACCAAGAGACCCAGTACTTC. This encodes CASSRRYQETQYF.

This clonotype was observed many times. CDR3 in DNA: TGTGCCAGCGCCTCGGGGTCTAGCACAGATACGCAGTATTTT. Protein sequence: CASASGSSTDTQYF. The chain employs TRBV27 and TRBJ2-3; D possibly corresponds to TRBD2 (5 bases). CDR3 length: 14 residues. Trimming cost V 8 bases and J 0 bases, with 12 bases left between them. The V gene's germline CDR1 is MNHEY and CDR2 SMNVEV (reference sequence).

This clonotype was seen repeatedly, ten times or more. The junction shows a germline mismatch at one end, possibly a read error. This chain links TRBV27 with TRBJ1-5; TRBD1 aligns across 12 bases. Germline V lookup: CDR1 MNHEY, CDR2 SMNVEV (reference sequence). This CDR3 has 16 residues. Written as DNA, the CDR3 is TGTGCCAGCAGTTTATACGGGACAGGGGGCAATCGGCCCCAGCATTTT. Protein: CASSLYGTGGNRPQHF.

This clonotype came up a few times. V is TRBV5-1 and J is TRBJ2-2; 7 bases align to TRBD1. Trimming at V came to 4 bases and at J to 2 bases, leaving 5 bases not matched to a gene. This CDR3 has 15 residues. Germline CDR1 reads SGHRS; CDR2 reads YFSETQ. Here the CDR3 DNA reads TGCGCCAGCAGCGTGGGACAGCCAAACACCGGGGAGCTGTTTTTT. It codes for CASSVGQPNTGELFF.

The CDR3 region has the DNA TGTGCCAGTAGTATGCGGGAGAGCTCCTACGAGCAGTACTTC. Translating gives CASSMRESSYEQYF. This rearrangement joins TRBV19 to TRBJ2-7; the match to TRBD2 covers 7 bases. CDR3 size: 14 residues. V trimming: 3 bases; J trimming: 0 bases; junction bases outside the gene matches: 2. The V gene's germline CDR1 is LNHDA and CDR2 SQIVND (reference sequence).

With respect to this clonotype: A much larger clone differs from this one at a single base, so this may be a read error. The chain employs TRBV18 and TRBJ2-3, with D perhaps TRBD2 (5 bases). Germline values: CDR1 KGHSH, CDR2 LQKENI. This CDR3 contains 13 residues. The CDR3 DNA is TGTGTCAGCTCCACACGGGAAACAGATACGCAGTATTTT. Translating it yields CVSSTRETDTQYF.

This clonotype was detected only a few times. This sequence joins TRBV12-3 or TRBV12-4 and TRBJ2-3, with D perhaps TRBD2 (6 bases). With 6 bases removed from V and 2 bases from J, the gap between germline ends came to 18 bases. The CDR3 extends over 16 amino acids. CDR3 coding DNA: TGTGCCAGCAGGCAAGGGGACTTTTCGTACACAGATACGCAGTATTTT. Amino acids: CASRQGDFSYTDTQYF.

There are a few counts of this clonotype. The gene calls are TRBV11-3 and TRBJ2-5; D not resolved. The V gene lost 2 bases and the J gene lost 5 bases, with 12 bases spanning the gap. The CDR3 has 14 amino acids. Germline CDR1 is SGHNT and CDR2 is YENEEA. In DNA, the CDR3 is TGTGCCAGCAGCTTAAGTTCTAGACGTGAGACCCAGTACTTC. Amino acids: CASSLSSRRETQYF.

The chain employs TRBV5-1 and TRBJ2-1, with 12 bases that match TRBD2. The CDR3 runs to 14 residues. Germline trimming cut 4 bases from V and 7 bases from J; bases unmatched to any gene: 3. Germline lookup yields CDR1 SGHRS and CDR2 YFSETQ. This chain's CDR3 is CASSHGTSGNEQFF. CDR3 sequence (DNA): TGCGCCAGCAGCCACGGGACTAGCGGGAATGAGCAGTTCTTC.

This clonotype was counted ten times or more. The CDR3 sequence is CAVVAGLEAFF. The CDR3 coding sequence is TGTGCCGTGGTAGCGGGCCTTGAAGCTTTCTTT. This chain connects TRBV10-3 to TRBJ1-1; D is ambiguous. The CDR3 is made up of 11 amino acids. V lost 11 bases and J 7 bases, leaving 14 bases between the germline ends. From germline, CDR1 is ENHRY and CDR2 SYGVKD.

The chain couples TRBV5-1 to TRBJ2-5; the match to TRBD1 covers 9 bases. J gave up 5 bases and V 4 bases, and 12 bases lay outside the gene matches. CDR3 length: 16 residues. Germline V gene lookup returns CDR1 SGHRS and CDR2 YFSETQ. The CDR3 loop reads CASSVGQGIGGETQYF. As DNA, the CDR3 is TGCGCCAGCAGCGTTGGACAGGGGATTGGAGGGGAGACCCAGTACTTC.

This clonotype was counted at least ten times. V gene TRBV30 combines with J gene TRBJ1-1; 8 positions match TRBD1. This CDR3 contains 13 residues. Trimming removed 7 bases from V and 1 base from J; junction bases left unmatched: 5. CDR1 is GTSNPN, CDR2 SVGIG, per germline (reference sequence). CDR3: CASPGQENTEAFF. The CDR3 bases are TGTGCCTCGCCGGGACAGGAGAACACTGAAGCTTTCTTT.

In this sample, this clonotype turned up a few times. V and J are TRBV20-1 and TRBJ2-5, with unresolved D. Germline CDR1 reads DFQATT; CDR2 reads SNEGSKA (reference sequence). With 0 bases removed from V and 4 bases from J, the gap between germline ends came to 12 bases. This CDR3 is 14 amino acids long. CDR3 bases: TGCAGTGCTAGAGATCGTATTGGGTTAGAGACCCAGTACTTC. This sequence encodes CSARDRIGLETQYF.

Ten or more counts support this clonotype. The chain employs TRBV11-2 and TRBJ2-5; D is tentatively TRBD1 or TRBD2 (5 bases each). CDR1 SGHAT and CDR2 FQNNGV come from the germline V gene. This CDR3 has 16 amino acids. Trimming pared 1 base from V and 2 bases from J, leaving 14 bases between. CDR3 bases: TGTGCCAGCAGCTTAGTCCTCGGGACGGAACAAGAGACCCAGTACTTC. It specifies CASSLVLGTEQETQYF.

This clonotype has at least ten counts. This chain uses TRBV24-1 with TRBJ1-1, with a weak D call TRBD1 (5 bases). Trimming removed 5 bases from V and 1 base from J, with 13 bases in between. This CDR3 is 15 amino acids long. CDR1 and CDR2 from the germline V gene are KGHDR and SFDVKD. The CDR3 region has the DNA TGTGCCACCAGTGGCCACGGCCAGGGGAACACTGAAGCTTTCTTT. This sequence encodes CATSGHGQGNTEAFF.

As regards this clonotype: One end of the junction is discordant with germline, which a read error may explain. The chain carries TRBV15 and TRBJ1-4, with a weak D call TRBD1 (6 bases). Germline V lookup: CDR1 LNHNV, CDR2 YYDKDF (reference sequence). The CDR3 length is 18 residues. The CDR3 protein is CATSRIQGFGNSNEKLVF. CDR3 sequence (DNA): TGTGCCACCAGCAGAATCCAGGGGTTTGGCAACTCTAATGAAAAACTGGTTTTT.

This clonotype occurred many times. This chain links TRBV6-5 with TRBJ1-3; 7 nucleotides line up with TRBD1. Per germline, CDR1 MNHEY and CDR2 SVGAGI. The length of the CDR3 is 14 residues. Losses at the gene ends were 6 bases for V and 2 bases for J; bases not matched to a gene: 4. This chain's CDR3 is CASRIGTAGNTIYF. DNA for the CDR3: TGTGCCAGCAGAATAGGGACAGCTGGAAACACCATATATTTT.

This clonotype occurred a few times. The chain couples TRBV12-3 or TRBV12-4 to TRBJ2-1; possible D gene TRBD2, 5 bases. The ends were cut back, 6 bases at V and 6 bases at J, with 9 bases in the middle. The CDR3 extends over 12 amino acids. CDR3 DNA: TGTGCCAGCAGCGGGATACTCAATGAGCAGTTCTTC. Amino acids: CASSGILNEQFF.

This clonotype was counted a few times. The chain recombines TRBV30 with TRBJ2-3, with TRBD2 matching over 8 bases. The CDR3 covers 15 residues. Unmatched junction bases numbered 5, after V lost 0 bases and J lost 3 bases. Germline lookup yields CDR1 GTSNPN and CDR2 SVGIG (reference sequence). Written as DNA, the CDR3 is TGTGCCTGGAGTGTGACGGGAGGGGCAACAGATACGCAGTATTTT. As protein: CAWSVTGGATDTQYF.

This clonotype occurred many times. V and J are TRBV5-1 and TRBJ1-2, with 7 bases aligning to TRBD1. This CDR3 contains 14 residues. Germline assignment: CDR1 SGHRS and CDR2 YFSETQ. Losses at the gene ends were 4 bases for V and 1 base for J; bases not matched to a gene: 4. The CDR3 protein is CASSTSGGNYGYTF. The DNA for the CDR3 is TGCGCCAGCAGCACGTCAGGGGGTAACTATGGCTACACCTTC.

This clonotype was picked up many times. V gene TRBV3-1 combines with J gene TRBJ2-2; possibly TRBD2 for D (6 bases). CDR1 and CDR2 from the germline V gene are LGHDT and YNNKEL (reference sequence). The CDR3 length is 17 residues. Trimming stripped 1 base from V and 0 bases from J, with 12 bases between. CDR3 sequence: CASSQVVLAANTGELFF. CDR3 coding DNA: TGTGCCAGCAGCCAAGTTGTACTAGCAGCGAACACCGGGGAGCTGTTTTTT.

This clonotype was found a few times. The chain is built from TRBV25-1 and TRBJ2-3; D might be TRBD2 (6 bases). From germline, CDR1 is MGHDK and CDR2 SYGVNS. CDR3 size: 13 residues. V gave up 8 bases and J gave up 3 bases, with 12 bases separating them. This chain's CDR3 is CASAPAGTDTQYF. The CDR3, as DNA: TGTGCCAGCGCCCCGGCGGGGACAGATACGCAGTATTTT.

This clonotype was found many times. The chain uses TRBV5-1 and TRBJ2-7; TRBD1 or TRBD2 may be the D gene (5 bases each). V lost 2 bases and J 0 bases, leaving 9 bases between the germline ends. The CDR3 runs 14 residues. Germline CDR1 and CDR2: SGHRS and YFSETQ. CDR3 sequence: CASSFGTVSYEQYF. The CDR3, as DNA: TGCGCCAGCAGCTTCGGGACCGTCTCCTACGAGCAGTACTTC.

This clonotype was found a few times. V and J are TRBV4-2 and TRBJ1-3; no clear D gene. Germline CDR1 reads LGHNA; CDR2 reads YNFKEQ. V dropped 3 bases and J dropped 4 bases, with 13 bases sitting between them. The CDR3 has 15 amino acids. In DNA form, the CDR3 reads TGTGCCAGCAGCCAGTTCCAGTTTCAAGGAAACACCATATATTTT. This translates into CASSQFQFQGNTIYF.